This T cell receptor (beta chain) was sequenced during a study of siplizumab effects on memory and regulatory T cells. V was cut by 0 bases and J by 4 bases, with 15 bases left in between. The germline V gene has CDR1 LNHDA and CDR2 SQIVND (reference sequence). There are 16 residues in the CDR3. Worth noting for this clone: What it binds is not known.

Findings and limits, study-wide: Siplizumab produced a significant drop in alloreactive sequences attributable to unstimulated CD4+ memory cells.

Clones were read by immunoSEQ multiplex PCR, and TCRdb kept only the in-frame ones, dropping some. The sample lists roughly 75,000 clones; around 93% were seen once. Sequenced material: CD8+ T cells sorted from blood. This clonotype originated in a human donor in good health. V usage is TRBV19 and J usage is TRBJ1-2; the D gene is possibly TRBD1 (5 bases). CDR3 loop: CASSIDLWAGTYGYTF. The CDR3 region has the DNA TGTGCCAGTAGTATAGACCTCTGGGCTGGGACCTATGGCTACACCTTC.